This T cell receptor beta chain derives from a study of shared T cell receptors in the human thymus. Trimming cost V 2 bases and J 2 bases; bases outside gene matches: 4. This CDR3 has 16 residues. Germline V gene lookup returns CDR1 SEHNR and CDR2 FQNEAQ (reference sequence). Here immunoSEQ multiplex PCR was the method, and the copy in TCRdb shows in-frame clones only, minus some. Counted here are approximately 760,000 clones, 80% to 90% occurring once; the ten biggest clones make up more than 0.01%. This sample also appeared in a second study, on human thymus T cells. That work adds: Thymus specimens were resections from corrective heart surgery. Related research reported highly overlapping thymic repertoires among unrelated individuals.

The receptor was isolated from a girl in the first two years of life with a congenital heart defect. The gene calls are TRBV7-9 and TRBJ1-3; 9 bases are shared with TRBD1. Sequencing input: thymocytes. The CDR3 reads CASSLTQGAPGNTIYF. In DNA form, the CDR3 reads TGTGCCAGCAGCTTAACACAGGGGGCACCTGGAAACACCATATATTTT.